What follows are 2 T cell receptor beta chains derived from one specimen sequenced in a study of CD8 T cells in ankylosing spondylitis. TCRdb reanalysed the 5' RACE reads using MiXCR and keeps one entry per CDR3 protein. The sample lists some 250,000 distinct CDR3 sequences; roughly a quarter were seen once. Material: blood, either unsorted or a sorted T cell fraction (not recorded which). Receptor source: a male donor with ankylosing spondylitis or in good health (not recorded which).

This clonotype has just a few counts. The chain links TRBV20-1 to TRBJ1-1; 8 nucleotides align to TRBD1. Trimming removed 4 bases from V and 5 bases from J; junction bases left unmatched: 9. Germline-derived CDR1 and CDR2 are DFQATT and SNEGSKA (reference sequence). The CDR3 covers 14 residues. CDR3 sequence (DNA): TGCAGTGCTACGGGGACAGGTCGGGGGACTGAAGCTTTCTTT. This translates into CSATGTGRGTEAFF.

The rearrangement joins TRBV6-5 to TRBJ2-6; D uncertain. The CDR3 consists of 16 residues. V lost 2 bases to trimming and J lost 2 bases, with 10 bases between them. CDR1 is MNHEY, CDR2 SVGAGI, per germline. The CDR3 sequence: CASSYGVRTGANVLTF. The CDR3 nucleotides are TGTGCCAGCAGTTACGGGGTGCGAACTGGGGCCAACGTCCTGACTTTC.